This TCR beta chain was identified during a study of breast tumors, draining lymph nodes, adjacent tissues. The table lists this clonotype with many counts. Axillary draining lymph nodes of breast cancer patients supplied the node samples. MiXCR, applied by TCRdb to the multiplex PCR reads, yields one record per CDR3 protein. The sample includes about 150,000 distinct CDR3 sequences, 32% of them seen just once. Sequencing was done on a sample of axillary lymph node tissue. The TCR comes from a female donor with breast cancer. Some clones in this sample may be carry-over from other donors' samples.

CDR3 bases: TGTGCCAGCTCCGACCCCGGCGGAGATGAAAAACTGTTTTTT. It specifies CASSDPGGDEKLFF. The rearrangement uses TRBV18 and TRBJ1-4; D gene ambiguous. Germline V gene sequence: CDR1 KGHSH, CDR2 LQKENI. The CDR3 runs 14 residues. Trimming pared 6 bases from V and 6 bases from J, leaving 14 bases between.